These 23 T cell receptor beta chains originate from one sample sequenced in a study of CD8 T cells in ankylosing spondylitis. TCRdb re-analysed the 5' RACE reads in MiXCR, keeping a single row per CDR3 protein. The table shows hundreds of thousands of distinct CDR3 sequences, with around a quarter occurring only once. Sequenced input: blood, either unsorted or a sorted T cell fraction (not recorded which). The receptors originated from a male donor with ankylosing spondylitis or in good health (not recorded which).

This clonotype was counted many times. The DNA for the CDR3 is TGCAGCGTTCAGACTCAGCGGTACTCCTACGAGCAGTACTTC. It specifies CSVQTQRYSYEQYF. The chain uses TRBV29-1 and TRBJ2-7, with a tentative D call TRBD2 (5 bases). CDR3 length: 14 amino acids. CDR1 SQVTM and CDR2 ANQGSEA come from the germline V gene. V lost 5 bases and J 0 bases, leaving 14 bases between the germline ends.

CDR3 sequence reads: CASSFLSSEGNTIYF. The CDR3 DNA is TGTGCCAGCAGTTTCTTAAGTTCCGAAGGAAACACCATATATTTT. This chain links TRBV6-5 with TRBJ1-3; D not resolved. The CDR3 extends over 15 amino acids. The V end was cut by 4 bases, the J end by 4 bases, with 14 bases between. Looked up from germline, CDR1 is MNHEY and CDR2 is SVGAGI.

There are a few counts of this clonotype. This chain connects TRBV20-1 to TRBJ1-2; D is ambiguous. Trimming pared 3 bases from V and 8 bases from J, leaving 16 bases between. There are 13 residues in the CDR3. Per germline, CDR1 DFQATT and CDR2 SNEGSKA (reference sequence). In DNA form, the CDR3 reads TGCAGTGCTAGCGGCCCCCAGGCAGGAGGCTACACCTTC. This codes for CSASGPQAGGYTF.

The rearrangement joins TRBV28 to TRBJ2-7; 10 bases line up with TRBD2. Germline-derived CDR1 and CDR2 are MDHEN and SYDVKM. The CDR3 length is 15 residues. V lost 6 bases, J lost 4 bases, and 9 bases stayed unmatched. The CDR3 region is CASSDPASGRYEQYF. The CDR3 DNA is TGTGCCAGCAGCGACCCAGCTAGCGGGAGATACGAGCAGTACTTC.

This clonotype was observed a few times. This chain joins TRBV5-1 and TRBJ2-3, with 9 bases identical to TRBD1. J gave up 3 bases and V 6 bases, and 8 bases lay outside the gene matches. CDR1 and CDR2 from the germline V gene are SGHRS and YFSETQ. The CDR3 totals 15 residues. For the CDR3, the DNA is TGCGCCAGCAACAAACAGGGGGCAGGGACAGATACGCAGTATTTT. Residues: CASNKQGAGTDTQYF.

This clonotype was seen at least ten times. The CDR3 loop reads CASSPNRAYEQFF. CDR3 nucleotide sequence: TGCGCCAGCAGCCCAAACAGGGCGTATGAGCAGTTCTTC. This chain joins TRBV5-1 and TRBJ2-1, with D possibly matching TRBD1 (6 bases). V lost 4 bases and J 8 bases, leaving 13 bases between the germline ends. This CDR3 contains 13 residues. CDR1 and CDR2 from the germline V gene are SGHRS and YFSETQ.

Here the CDR3 DNA reads TGTGCCAGCAGCCCTCAGGGGGACCTTGGCTACACCTTC. Translated: CASSPQGDLGYTF. The chain has TRBV9 and TRBJ1-2; 7 bases map to TRBD1. V lost 4 bases and J lost 7; bases outside the gene matches: 7. The CDR3 is 13 residues long. CDR1 and CDR2 from the germline V gene are SGDLS and YYNGEE.

This clonotype was counted at least ten times. The CDR3 DNA follows: TGCAGTGCTAGTTACAGGGGGCTTACTGAAGCTTTCTTT. This translates into CSASYRGLTEAFF. The chain has TRBV20-1 and TRBJ1-1; 9 bases line up with TRBD1. Germline CDR1 reads DFQATT; CDR2 reads SNEGSKA (reference sequence). Germline trimming cut 3 bases from V and 5 bases from J; bases unmatched to any gene: 4. This CDR3 has 13 residues.

V usage is TRBV20-1 and J usage is TRBJ1-1, with D possibly TRBD1 on 5 matching bases. CDR3 length: 16 residues. V lost 0 bases and J lost 4, with 18 bases in between. Per germline, CDR1 DFQATT and CDR2 SNEGSKA (reference sequence). The CDR3 reads CSARDGRRGLGTEAFF. CDR3 sequence (DNA): TGCAGTGCTAGAGATGGACGAAGGGGCCTTGGCACTGAAGCTTTCTTT.

For the CDR3, the DNA is TGCGCCAGCAGCCAAGAGCTTGGAGGGAGCTCACCCCTCCACTTT. Translating gives CASSQELGGSSPLHF. The chain uses TRBV4-3 and TRBJ1-6; unclear D gene. Per the germline V gene, CDR1 is LGHNA and CDR2 is YSLEER. Trimming took 0 bases from V and 10 from J, leaving 13 bases between them. The CDR3 has 15 residues.

This clonotype showed up many times. The genes are TRBV4-1 and TRBJ1-1; no firm D call. Trimming cost V 2 bases and J 10 bases, with 17 bases left between them. CDR3 length: 14 residues. Germline lookup yields CDR1 MGHRA and CDR2 YSYEKL. In DNA, the CDR3 is TGCGCCAGCAGCCAAAAGTCCGATGCGCAACGAGCTTTCTTT. Amino acids: CASSQKSDAQRAFF.

This clonotype occurred many times. The V call is TRBV20-1, the J call TRBJ1-1, with unresolved D. The V gene's germline CDR1 is DFQATT and CDR2 SNEGSKA (reference sequence). The CDR3 extends over 10 amino acids. The germline V and J ends were trimmed by 4 bases and 11 bases, with 11 bases remaining between them. CDR3 DNA: TGCAGTGCTAAGCAGTCCCAGGCTTTCTTT. Residues: CSAKQSQAFF.

This clonotype was detected ten times or more. The chain joins TRBV11-2 to TRBJ2-7; D tentatively fits TRBD1 or TRBD2 (6 bases each). CDR3 length: 14 amino acids. The germline CDR1 and CDR2 sequences are SGHAT and FQNNGV. V was pared by 7 bases and J by 2 bases, with 15 bases between. For the CDR3, the DNA is TGTGCCAGCACATCCACTGGGGGGCCCTACGAGCAGTACTTC. Protein product: CASTSTGGPYEQYF.

The rearrangement joins TRBV29-1 to TRBJ2-1; 9 bases agree with TRBD2. Germline V gene lookup returns CDR1 SQVTM and CDR2 ANQGSEA. The J segment lost 5 bases and the V segment lost 6 bases, leaving 11 bases of the junction unmatched. The CDR3 has 15 amino acids. The CDR3 DNA sequence: TGCAGCGTGTCCAAGACTAGCGGTTTTAACAATGAGCAGTTCTTC. Amino acid sequence: CSVSKTSGFNNEQFF.

This clonotype was found a few times. The rearrangement joins TRBV4-1 to TRBJ2-4; D uncertain. Trimming took off 4 bases at V and 0 bases at J, with 10 bases between the two ends. The CDR3 contains 15 residues. CDR1 is MGHRA, CDR2 YSYEKL, per germline. The CDR3 DNA reads as TGCGCCAGCAGCCGATACGATATAGCCAAAAACATTCAGTACTTC. Its protein is CASSRYDIAKNIQYF.

The chain links TRBV24-1 to TRBJ2-7; no reliable D call. The CDR3 is made up of 17 amino acids. Looked up from germline, CDR1 is KGHDR and CDR2 is SFDVKD. The germline V and J ends were trimmed by 0 bases and 0 bases, with 14 bases remaining between them. DNA for the CDR3: TGTGCCACCAGTGATTTGCAACCCGTAGATTTCTCCTACGAGCAGTACTTC. Its translation is CATSDLQPVDFSYEQYF.

This clonotype was detected many times. V and J are TRBV6-5 and TRBJ1-6, with D maybe TRBD1 (6 bases). The CDR3 is 12 amino acids. Trimming removed 2 bases from V and 11 bases from J, with 7 bases in between. Germline assignment: CDR1 MNHEY and CDR2 SVGAGI. CDR3 in amino acids: CASSYQGTPLHF. CDR3 coding DNA: TGTGCCAGCAGTTACCAGGGGACACCCCTCCACTTT.

In its sample, this clonotype was seen once. J is TRBJ1-1 and V is TRBV30, with 9 bases matching TRBD1. V was clipped by 6 bases and J by 6 bases; unmatched bases: 8. This CDR3 region has 13 residues. Germline V gives CDR1 GTSNPN, CDR2 SVGIG (reference sequence). CDR3 loop: CACSRQGVSEAFF. The CDR3 DNA reads as TGTGCCTGTAGCAGACAGGGGGTATCTGAAGCTTTCTTT.

This clonotype was detected only a few times. The rearrangement links TRBV7-6 to TRBJ2-5, with no clear D. This CDR3 has 12 residues. The germline V gene has CDR1 SGHVS and CDR2 FNYEAQ. V lost 5 bases, J lost 1 base, and 5 bases lay in between. The CDR3 bases are TGTGCCAGCAGCCAGTTCCAAGAGACCCAGTACTTC. It codes for CASSQFQETQYF.

In this sample, this clonotype turned up a few times. The V call is TRBV28, the J call TRBJ2-7, with D possibly being TRBD1 (5 bases). The CDR3 is 13 residues long. V was shortened by 6 bases and J by 6 bases, with 15 bases between the two germline ends. Germline V lookup: CDR1 MDHEN, CDR2 SYDVKM. CDR3 sequence (DNA): TGTGCCAGCAGCCCCGGACAAAAATGCGAGCAGTACTTC. Its protein product is CASSPGQKCEQYF.

This clonotype has ten or more counts. The chain employs TRBV27 and TRBJ2-1, with 10 bases matching TRBD2. V gave up 7 bases and J gave up 7 bases; unmatched junction bases: 13. This CDR3 region has 16 residues. The germline gives CDR1 MNHEY, CDR2 SMNVEV (reference sequence). CDR3 protein: CASNTLTSGLVNEQFF. The CDR3 DNA reads TGTGCCAGCAATACCCTGACTAGCGGGTTGGTGAATGAGCAGTTCTTC.

This clonotype showed up many times. J is TRBJ1-1 and V is TRBV3-1; D ambiguous. There are 14 residues in the CDR3. CDR1 LGHDT and CDR2 YNNKEL come from the germline V gene (reference sequence). V was trimmed by 3 bases and J by 1 base, leaving 9 bases between them. The CDR3 is CASSQLQGNTEAFF. The CDR3 bases are TGTGCCAGCAGCCAGCTGCAAGGGAACACTGAAGCTTTCTTT.

The rearrangement joins TRBV7-2 to TRBJ2-1; D is undetermined. Germline V gene lookup returns CDR1 SGHTA and CDR2 FQGNSA. The length of the CDR3 is 15 residues. Trimming took off 4 bases at V and 8 bases at J, with 18 bases between the two ends. CDR3: CASSSQSPRFDEQFF. CDR3 sequence (DNA): TGTGCCAGCAGCTCCCAGAGCCCGCGTTTCGATGAGCAGTTCTTC.